Following are 19 T cell receptor beta chains from one sample sequenced in a study of blood T cells in healthy people across ages. It was with a sample-barcoded 5' primer and a J-beta primer mix that a second PCR of about 6 to 12 cycles was run. Using its own MiXCR run on the 5' RACE reads, TCRdb lists one record per CDR3 protein. The sample shows about 640,000 distinct CDR3 sequences, approximately 50% of them seen only once. The sample consisted of blood. The receptor set was obtained from a man between 60 and 75 years old in good health.

This chain links TRBV7-8 with TRBJ2-5; weak D call: TRBD1 (5 bases). CDR1 is SGHVS and CDR2 is FQNEAQ in the germline V gene. The CDR3 has 12 amino acids. Trimming cost V 5 bases and J 9 bases, with 13 bases left between them. In DNA form, the CDR3 reads TGTGCCAGCAGCGGGGCCTCCTATCCCCAGTACTTC. Translation: CASSGASYPQYF.

This clonotype was counted between two and nine times. The V and J genes are TRBV5-5 and TRBJ1-2, with D possibly TRBD1 on 6 matching bases. The germline gives CDR1 SGHKS, CDR2 YYEKEE (reference sequence). The V and J ends lost 4 bases and 0 bases respectively, with 13 bases between them. There are 15 residues in the CDR3. The CDR3 nucleotides are TGTGCCAGCAGCACTATGACAGGTCCTAACTATGGCTACACCTTC. Translation: CASSTMTGPNYGYTF.

Comments on this clonotype: This sequence may be a read error, since a much larger clone differs from it by one base. The rearrangement uses TRBV29-1 and TRBJ2-1; TRBD1 might be the D (6 bases). Matching the DNA end better, TRBJ2-7 makes the J call doubtful. Germline lookup yields CDR1 SQVTM and CDR2 ANQGSEA. The CDR3 length is 14 residues. The CDR3, as DNA: TGCAGCGTCGGGACGAGTGGACAGTACAATGAGCAGTACTTC. Amino acid sequence: CSVGTSGQYNEQYF.

In its sample, this clonotype was seen a few times. The V call is TRBV7-2, the J call TRBJ1-6; possible D gene TRBD1, 6 bases. Trimming removed 1 base from V and 1 base from J, with 14 bases in between. The V gene's germline CDR1 is SGHTA and CDR2 FQGNSA. The CDR3 is made up of 18 amino acids. In DNA, the CDR3 is TGTGCCAGCAGCTTAGGTACAGGGCCGGGGTCCTATAATTCACCCCTCCACTTT. This gives the protein CASSLGTGPGSYNSPLHF.

The rearrangement uses TRBV5-1 and TRBJ2-1; tentatively, D is TRBD1 or TRBD2 (5 bases each). The end of the DNA fits TRBJ2-7 better, so the J call may be wrong. The germline gives CDR1 SGHRS, CDR2 YFSETQ. CDR3 length equals 15 residues. CDR3 in amino acids: CASSLAGSSYNEQYF. Written as DNA, the CDR3 is TGCGCCAGCAGCTTGGCAGGGAGCTCCTACAATGAGCAGTACTTC.

V usage is TRBV6-6 and J usage is TRBJ2-7; 8 bases are a match to TRBD1. V lost 4 bases and J lost 2; bases outside the gene matches: 10. The CDR3 runs 16 residues. Germline V lookup: CDR1 MNHNY, CDR2 SVGAGI (reference sequence). The CDR3 loop reads CASSSPGQGAPYEQYF. The CDR3 DNA sequence: TGTGCCAGCAGTTCCCCCGGACAGGGTGCTCCCTACGAGCAGTACTTC.

V gene TRBV9 combines with J gene TRBJ2-2; a weak D match, TRBD2 (5 bases). Deletions cut 0 bases from V and 2 bases from J, with 8 bases between. The CDR3 sequence is 15 residues long. Looked up from germline, CDR1 is SGDLS and CDR2 is YYNGEE. The CDR3 protein is CASSVEADNTGELFF. CDR3 DNA sequence: TGTGCCAGCAGCGTAGAAGCGGATAACACCGGGGAGCTGTTTTTT.

This chain links TRBV25-1 with TRBJ2-6, with 7 bases matching TRBD1. This CDR3 has 16 amino acids. Germline values: CDR1 MGHDK, CDR2 SYGVNS. The V gene end was trimmed by 8 bases and the J gene end by 4 bases; junction bases not matched to a gene: 11. CDR3 in amino acids: CASPNPTGSGANVLTF. The CDR3 DNA sequence: TGTGCCAGCCCAAATCCGACAGGGAGCGGGGCCAACGTCCTGACTTTC.

The V gene is TRBV20-1, the J gene TRBJ1-5, with a possible D match to TRBD1 (6 bases). There are 15 residues in the CDR3. CDR1 and CDR2 from the germline V gene are DFQATT and SNEGSKA (reference sequence). V was pared by 0 bases and J by 7 bases, with 16 bases between. Written as DNA, the CDR3 is TGCAGTGCTAGAGATAAAGACAGGCCAGCGCAGCCCCAGCATTTT. Its protein is CSARDKDRPAQPQHF.

The rearrangement links TRBV2 to TRBJ2-5; the D is unclear. Germline V CDR1 and CDR2: SNHLY, FYNNEI. The CDR3 consists of 14 residues. Between the trimmed V and J ends, which lost 6 bases and 0 bases, there was a span of 11 bases. CDR3 DNA: TGTGCCAGCAGATTGGACCGGTACCAAGAGACCCAGTACTTC. Translation gives CASRLDRYQETQYF.

About this clonotype itself: Mismatch with germline at one junction end may stem from a read error. V usage is TRBV19 and J usage is TRBJ2-3, with D tentatively TRBD1 (6 bases). This CDR3 contains 14 residues. Germline assignment: CDR1 LNHDA and CDR2 SQIVND (reference sequence). CDR3 coding DNA: TGTGCCAGTAGTATGGAACAGGGCGCAGATACGCGGTATTTT. This encodes CASSMEQGADTRYF. Based on the CDR3 plus reference TRBV19 and TRBJ2-3, the full variable domain is DGGITQSPKYLFRKEGQNVTLSCEQNLNHDAMYWYRQDPGQGLRLIYYSQIVNDFQKGDIAEGYSVSREKKESFPLTVTSAQKNPTAFYLCASSMEQGADTRYFGPGTRLTVL.

This chain joins TRBV7-9 and TRBJ1-4; D remains ambiguous. Trimming took 0 bases from V and 8 from J, leaving 10 bases between them. The CDR3 extends over 14 amino acids. Germline assignment: CDR1 SEHNR and CDR2 FQNEAQ (reference sequence). CDR3 residues: CASSLAGPVEKLFF. CDR3 nucleotides: TGTGCCAGCAGCTTAGCAGGGCCGGTCGAAAAACTGTTTTTT.

The chain is built from TRBV7-2 and TRBJ2-7; D is possibly TRBD2 (7 bases). Deletions cut 1 base from V and 6 bases from J, with 19 bases between. There are 16 residues in the CDR3. Germline V gives CDR1 SGHTA, CDR2 FQGNSA. Written as DNA, the CDR3 is TGTGCCAGCAGCTTAGTTGGGCGGGGGCCCTACGTCGAGCAGTACTTC. Translated: CASSLVGRGPYVEQYF.

In DNA, the CDR3 is TGCAGCGGGGGCCTTAGCGGGGGGGCCACAGATACGCAGTATTTT. Translation gives CSGGLSGGATDTQYF. The chain joins TRBV29-1 to TRBJ2-3; 11 bases align to TRBD2. The V and J ends lost 7 bases and 2 bases, in that order; junction bases with no gene match: 8. Germline lookup yields CDR1 SQVTM and CDR2 ANQGSEA. The CDR3 contains 15 residues.

The rearrangement joins TRBV20-1 to TRBJ2-5; perhaps TRBD2 as D (5 bases). Germline CDR1 reads DFQATT; CDR2 reads SNEGSKA (reference sequence). V was clipped by 3 bases and J by 2 bases, with 7 bases between them. This CDR3 is built from 12 residues. This CDR3 reads CSASREQETQYF. The DNA of the CDR3 is TGCAGTGCTAGCCGGGAACAAGAGACCCAGTACTTC.

The chain joins TRBV20-1 to TRBJ2-7, with D unclear. Germline-derived CDR1 and CDR2 are DFQATT and SNEGSKA (reference sequence). The CDR3 extends over 15 amino acids. V gave up 0 bases and J gave up 6 bases, with 18 bases separating them. Here the CDR3 reads CSARDDADSLGEQYF. CDR3 in DNA: TGCAGTGCTAGAGATGACGCGGATAGCTTGGGCGAGCAGTACTTC.

This clonotype occurred a few times. This chain uses TRBV6-6 with TRBJ1-4; no reliable D call. The CDR3 has 16 residues. Germline V gives CDR1 MNHNY, CDR2 SVGAGI (reference sequence). V was shortened by 0 bases and J by 4 bases, with 12 bases between the two germline ends. The CDR3 protein is CASSYSGREDNEKLFF. The CDR3, as DNA: TGTGCCAGCAGTTACTCGGGTCGGGAGGATAATGAAAAACTGTTTTTT.

The chain employs TRBV20-1 and TRBJ1-5; D not certain. Germline CDR1 reads DFQATT; CDR2 reads SNEGSKA (reference sequence). This CDR3 has 14 amino acids. The germline V and J ends were trimmed by 2 bases and 5 bases, with 13 bases remaining between them. As DNA, the CDR3 is TGCAGTGCTAGACGGGGAGAAAGGGATCAGCCCCAGCATTTT. Translation: CSARRGERDQPQHF.

The chain joins TRBV10-2 to TRBJ2-5, with 9 bases that match TRBD2. With 7 bases clipped from V and 2 bases from J, the junction kept 5 bases outside the gene matches. The CDR3 is 14 residues long. Per the germline V gene, CDR1 is WSHSY and CDR2 is SAAADI. In nucleotides, the CDR3 is TGCGCCAGCATCGAGACTAGCGGTCAAGAGACCCAGTACTTC. Translated: CASIETSGQETQYF.